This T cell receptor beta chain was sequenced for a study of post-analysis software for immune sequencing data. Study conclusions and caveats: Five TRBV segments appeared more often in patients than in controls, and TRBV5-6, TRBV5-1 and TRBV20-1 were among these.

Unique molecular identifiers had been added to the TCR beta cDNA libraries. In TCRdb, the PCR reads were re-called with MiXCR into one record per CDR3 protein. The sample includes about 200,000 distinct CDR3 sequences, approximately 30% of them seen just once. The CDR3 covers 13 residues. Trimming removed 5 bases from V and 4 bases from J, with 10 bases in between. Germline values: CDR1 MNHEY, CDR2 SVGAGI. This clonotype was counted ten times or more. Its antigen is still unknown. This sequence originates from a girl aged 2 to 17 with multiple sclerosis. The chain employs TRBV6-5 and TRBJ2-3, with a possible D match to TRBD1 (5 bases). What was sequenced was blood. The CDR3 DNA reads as TGTGCCAGCAGTCCACGACAGCCAGATACGCAGTATTTT. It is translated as CASSPRQPDTQYF.